The entry below gives a single T cell receptor (beta chain) sequence along with its context. The antigen is undetermined. The data are from a study of cytomegalovirus exposure and HLA in healthy donors. The PCR had 60 Vbeta and 13 Jbeta primers. Using immunoSEQ multiplex PCR, the repertoire was profiled, and TCRdb retains in-frame clones only, with some absent. The sample data list tens of thousands of clones. Study conclusions and caveats: Across HLA loci, a later analysis found differing TCR association rates, with DRB1 most and HLA-C fewest. TCR beta V- and J-gene trimming was later associated with a missense DCLRE1C variant.

The sequence derives from a man younger than 40 in good health and CMV-seronegative. What was sequenced was PBMCs.

CDR3 DNA sequence: TGCAGTGCTGCGGGGGATTACGAGCAGTACTTC. Translating gives CSAAGDYEQYF. V gene TRBV20-1 combines with J gene TRBJ2-7, with TRBD2 matching 7 bases. V was pared by 5 bases and J by 4 bases, with 2 bases of the junction left unmatched. Germline CDR1 and CDR2: DFQATT and SNEGSKA (reference sequence). This CDR3 is built from 11 residues.